This TCR beta chain emerged from a study of T cell changes during pregnancy in multiple sclerosis. The method was immunoSEQ multiplex PCR; TCRdb's version includes in-frame clones alone and lacks a portion of them. The sample shows more than 25,000 clones, around 90% of them seen only once. V lost 6 bases and J lost 0, with 14 bases in between. Germline values: CDR1 SNHLY, CDR2 FYNNEI. The CDR3 is 16 amino acids. The source material was peripheral blood, sampled in the first trimester of pregnancy. The J gene is TRBJ1-4, the V gene TRBV2; D gene uncertain. The receptor's source is a female donor in good health, enrolled as a control in a pregnancy study. DNA of the CDR3: TGTGCCAGCAGCCCCGGGAACCTTGCAACTAATGAAAAACTGTTTTTT. Translated, it gives CASSPGNLATNEKLFF.